The source of this TCR beta chain is a study of cytomegalovirus exposure and HLA in healthy donors. Regarding the study as a whole: According to a later analysis, TCR clusters from the first cohort tended to co-occur in the 120 or so validation repertoires. Roughly 170 TCR beta chains were listed as cytomegalovirus-associated. Diagnosis of cytomegalovirus status made by the classifier reportedly showed high specificity and sensitivity.

Sequencing used immunoSEQ multiplex PCR; TCRdb keeps in-frame clones, though not all of them. This sample has approximately 210,000 clones, with 80% to 90% found just once. A remark on this clone: Antigen specificity is unknown.

The sample taken for sequencing was PBMCs. The receptor comes from a woman aged 18-29 years in good health and CMV-seronegative.

The CDR3 DNA sequence: TGCGCCAGCAGCGACGGACAGGTTGGAAACACCATATATTTT. It is translated as CASSDGQVGNTIYF. This rearrangement joins TRBV5-1 to TRBJ1-3; TRBD1 agrees at 7 bases. The CDR3 is 14 amino acids. CDR1 and CDR2 (germline): SGHRS, YFSETQ. V shed 4 bases and J 3 bases; nucleotides not matched to a gene: 4.